The subject of this entry is one T cell receptor (beta chain). Antigen specificity is unknown. The CDR3 consists of 15 residues. V was clipped by 6 bases and J by 6 bases; unmatched bases: 10. The germline V gene encodes CDR1 LNHDA and CDR2 SQIVND (reference sequence). The data originate from a study of T cell responses to AZD1222 COVID-19 vaccine. Study-level findings and limits: The reported proportion of spike-specific TCRs targeting unmutated variant regions was nearly half. Among those given AZD1222, only five or six were seropositive at baseline. The donors showed a predominance of white British ancestry and of females, with possible underestimation of clonal diversity. Scientists sampled the repertoires only once the peak T cell response had passed.

TCRdb keeps only in-frame clones here, not all; method: immunoSEQ multiplex PCR. The table includes roughly 120,000 clones, roughly 87% detected once. This TCR came from an adult in good health. Material: peripheral blood, obtained on day 0 of AZD1222 vaccination. The gene calls are TRBV19 and TRBJ2-7, with 11 bases fitting TRBD1. CDR3 region: CASRPGQGASSEQYF. DNA of the CDR3: TGTGCCAGTAGACCCGGACAGGGGGCGTCGTCCGAGCAGTACTTC. The whole variable domain, remainder taken from reference TRBV19 and TRBJ2-7, is DGGITQSPKYLFRKEGQNVTLSCEQNLNHDAMYWYRQDPGQGLRLIYYSQIVNDFQKGDIAEGYSVSREKKESFPLTVTSAQKNPTAFYLCASRPGQGASSEQYFGPGTRLTVT.